This T cell receptor (beta chain) was sequenced for a study of CXCR3-negative and CXCR3-positive naive CD8 T cells. Study details: The libraries yielded about 135 million TRB reads, about 1.5 +/- 0.3 million each. Points from the study as a whole: Higher TRB CDR3 hydrophobicity marked CXCR3-positive naive cells relative to CXCR3-negative naive cells. Memory CD8+ T cell repertoires were far less diverse than both naive subsets.

TRB cDNA was prepared as libraries by UMI-labeled 5' RACE. For each CDR3 protein, TCRdb gives one entry from its re-call of the 5' RACE reads, without DNA. The ten most abundant clones cover 1.5% to 2% of a sample with 90,000 to 100,000 distinct CDR3 sequences. CDR1 is MGHDK and CDR2 is SYGVNS in the germline V gene. This CDR3 is 17 amino acids long. A word on this clonotype: The antigen remains undetermined.

V gene TRBV25-1 combines with J gene TRBJ2-3; TCRdb lists TRBD1, though no DNA is available to test this call. The sequence derives from a human donor in good health. Some clones in this sample may be carry-over from other donors' samples. The sequenced sample was naive CXCR3- CD8+ T cells from blood. This sample's subset: CD45RO-CCR7+CD27+CD95- naive CD8+ T cells lacking CXCR3 (TNR3-). This CDR3 is CASRTGLIGGGVDTQYF.